This T cell receptor beta chain appears in the sequencing data of a study of T-cell reconstitution after alpha-beta-depleted transplantation in children. CDR1 and CDR2 (germline): DFQATT, SNEGSKA (reference sequence). Trimming removed 6 bases from V and 5 bases from J, with 14 bases in between. The CDR3 spans 13 residues. Construction of the TCRbeta library involved unique molecular identifiers. From the PCR reads, TCRdb called clonotypes with MiXCR, one entry per CDR3 protein. Counted here are about 610,000 distinct CDR3 sequences, about 10% occurring once; the ten biggest clones make up approximately 4.1%.

The chain is built from TRBV20-1 and TRBJ1-5; weak D call: TRBD1 (5 bases). The material was PBMCs from the stem cell graft donor, obtained from the stem cell graft. The sequence came from a human donor who donated a stem cell graft to a child with acute myeloid leukemia. CDR3 amino acids: CSAAQELDQPQHF. For the CDR3, the DNA is TGCAGTGCGGCACAGGAGTTGGATCAGCCCCAGCATTTT.